Listed below are T cell receptor beta chains from one sample, sequenced in a study of T cell repertoires in cytomegalovirus infection. Which antigens these TCRs recognize remains unknown. TCRdb reanalysed the reads using MiXCR and keeps one entry per CDR3 protein. The sample records tens of thousands of distinct CDR3 sequences, 20% to 25% being singletons. Here the sequenced sample was CD8+ T cells from cultured PBMCs, taken from culture after CMV antigen stimulation. Receptor source: a human donor in good health (CMV status not recorded). Some clones in this sample may be carry-over from other donors' samples. Each CDR3 is given with its conserved first and last residue. The order of the fields is D gene, V gene, J gene, clone size, CDR3 protein, CDR3 DNA. D genes are given only for firm matches. Part of the rows lack a size; the others show once, few, many or a class for expanded clones.

-	TRBV19	TRBJ2-1	-	CASSVTSVYNEQFF	TGTGCCAGTAGTGTTACATCGGTGTACAATGAGCAGTTCTTC
-	TRBV7-6	TRBJ2-7	-	CASSVEVGDEQYF	TGTGCCAGCAGCGTAGAGGTAGGGGACGAGCAGTACTTC
-	TRBV20-1	TRBJ2-5	-	CSARDLRIQETQYF	TGCAGTGCTAGAGATTTGCGGATACAAGAGACCCAGTACTTC
TRBD2	TRBV7-2	TRBJ2-3	few	CASSLAGASGGAVTDTQYF	TGTGCCAGCAGCTTAGCTGGTGCTAGCGGGGGGGCGGTAACAGATACGCAGTATTTT
TRBD1	TRBV11-2	TRBJ2-6	-	CASSWDRPSSGANVLTF	TGTGCCAGCAGCTGGGACAGACCTAGCTCTGGGGCCAACGTCCTGACTTTC
TRBD1	TRBV7-8	TRBJ1-3	few	CASSSRGTGDGNTIYF	TGTGCCAGCAGCTCCCGCGGGACAGGGGACGGAAACACCATATATTTT
TRBD2	TRBV7-6	TRBJ2-7	-	CASSLDPSGYSDEQYF	TGTGCCAGCAGCTTGGACCCTAGCGGGTATTCCGACGAGCAGTACTTC
-	TRBV4-1	TRBJ1-5	many	CASSLELGFANQPQHF	TGCGCCAGCAGCCTTGAATTGGGGTTTGCCAATCAGCCCCAGCATTTT
-	TRBV10-2	TRBJ2-2	-	CATHTGNTGELFF	TGCGCCACCCATACAGGGAACACCGGGGAGCTGTTTTTT
TRBD1	TRBV7-2	TRBJ2-7	few	CASSPGQFPYEQYF	TGTGCCAGCAGCCCGGGACAGTTTCCCTACGAGCAGTACTTC
-	TRBV6-5	TRBJ1-1	-	CARRRDSGFTEAFF	TGTGCCCGCAGGCGCGACTCAGGGTTCACTGAAGCTTTCTTT
-	TRBV28	TRBJ2-1	few	CASSLVYDEQFF	TGTGCCAGCAGTTTAGTGTATGATGAGCAGTTCTTC
TRBD1	TRBV27	TRBJ1-5	few	CASSATGGVGQPQHF	TGTGCCAGCAGTGCGACAGGGGGCGTGGGTCAGCCCCAGCATTTT
-	TRBV4-1	TRBJ2-7	-	CASSLLTTGLGTYEQYF	TGCGCCAGCAGCCTCCTCACGACAGGCCTAGGGACTTACGAGCAGTACTTC
-	TRBV12-3/TRBV12-4	TRBJ1-1	few	CASRPHGTDTEAFF	TGTGCCAGCAGGCCCCATGGAACGGACACTGAAGCTTTCTTT
-	TRBV7-2	TRBJ1-1	-	CASSRGPEAFF	TGTGCCAGCAGCCGAGGTCCTGAAGCTTTCTTT
-	TRBV6-2/TRBV6-3	TRBJ1-6	few	CASRYHLDRPTRSSPLHF	TGTGCCAGCAGGTACCATCTGGACCGTCCTACTAGGAGCTCACCCCTCCACTTT
-	TRBV6-1	TRBJ2-3	many	CASRPFRKNTQYF	TGTGCCAGCAGACCATTTAGGAAGAATACGCAGTATTTT
-	TRBV12-3/TRBV12-4	TRBJ2-7	few	CASSSNGYEQYF	TGTGCCAGCAGCAGTAACGGATACGAGCAGTACTTC
TRBD2	TRBV19	TRBJ2-1	-	CASSMGLAGVEQFF	TGTGCCAGTAGTATGGGGCTAGCGGGGGTTGAGCAGTTCTTC
TRBD1	TRBV7-9	TRBJ1-1	few	CASSSPVTGGGTEAFF	TGTGCCAGCAGCTCTCCCGTGACAGGGGGGGGCACTGAAGCTTTCTTT
-	TRBV7-9	TRBJ1-1	-	CASSLGAAGHTEAFF	TGTGCCAGCAGCTTAGGGGCGGCCGGGCACACTGAAGCTTTCTTT
-	TRBV7-2	TRBJ2-7	-	CASSPQPPTGGDEQYF	TGTGCCAGCAGCCCTCAGCCCCCAACAGGCGGGGACGAGCAGTACTTC
TRBD2	TRBV6-2/TRBV6-3	TRBJ2-7	few	CASTRTSEAAYEQYF	TGTGCCAGCACAAGGACTAGCGAGGCGGCCTACGAGCAGTACTTC
-	TRBV11-2	TRBJ2-3	few	CASSLVGVTDTQYF	TGTGCCAGCAGCTTAGTGGGGGTTACAGATACGCAGTATTTT
-	TRBV7-8	TRBJ2-1	few	CASSSGTPDNEQFF	TGTGCCAGCAGCTCAGGGACACCCGACAATGAGCAGTTCTTC
TRBD1	TRBV5-5	TRBJ2-7	-	CASYKGQGAYEQYF	TGTGCCAGCTACAAGGGACAGGGTGCCTACGAGCAGTACTTC
TRBD1	TRBV7-9	TRBJ1-1	-	CASSFPLTGGTEAFF	TGTGCCAGCAGCTTCCCACTTACAGGGGGCACTGAAGCTTTCTTT
-	TRBV15	TRBJ2-3	-	CATSSGSVSTDTQYF	TGTGCCACCAGCAGTGGCAGCGTTAGCACAGATACGCAGTATTTT
-	TRBV12-3/TRBV12-4	TRBJ2-5	few	CASSRHGDQETQYF	TGTGCCAGCAGCCGACACGGGGATCAAGAGACCCAGTACTTC
TRBD1	TRBV28	TRBJ2-7	few	CASSLNRDRGWGYEQYF	TGTGCCAGCAGCCTAAACCGCGACAGGGGTTGGGGCTACGAGCAGTACTTC
-	TRBV4-3	TRBJ1-6	-	CASSQEAQTSYNSPLHF	TGCGCCAGCAGCCAAGAGGCTCAGACCTCCTATAATTCACCCCTCCACTTT
-	TRBV4-1	TRBJ1-5	few	CASSPAGGNSQPQHF	TGCGCCAGCAGCCCTGCTGGGGGGAATAGTCAGCCCCAGCATTTT
-	TRBV11-2	TRBJ2-6	few	CASSSGRSGANVLTF	TGTGCCAGCAGCTCCGGTCGCTCTGGGGCCAACGTCCTGACTTTC
-	TRBV6-2/TRBV6-3	TRBJ2-5	few	CASGGPSGQETQYF	TGTGCCAGCGGGGGACCCTCTGGGCAAGAGACCCAGTACTTC
-	TRBV7-9	TRBJ2-6	few	CASSTFGRAGANVLTF	TGTGCCAGCAGCACATTTGGCAGGGCTGGGGCCAACGTCCTGACTTTC
-	TRBV7-9	TRBJ1-1	-	CASSLGVVDTEAFF	TGTGCCAGCAGCTTAGGGGTTGTGGACACTGAAGCTTTCTTT
TRBD1	TRBV7-2	TRBJ1-2	few	CASSFDETGDYGYTF	TGTGCCAGCAGCTTTGATGAGACAGGGGACTATGGCTACACCTTC
-	TRBV7-2	TRBJ1-1	few	CASSLRRTNMNTEAFF	TGTGCCAGCAGCCTGAGACGGACAAACATGAACACTGAAGCTTTCTTT
TRBD1	TRBV11-2	TRBJ1-5	-	CASRAQGAADQPQHF	TGTGCCAGCAGGGCCCAGGGGGCGGCGGATCAGCCCCAGCATTTT
-	TRBV7-8	TRBJ2-3	few	CASSQSSTDTQYF	TGTGCCAGCAGCCAAAGCTCCACAGATACGCAGTATTTT
TRBD1	TRBV7-8	TRBJ1-5	once	CASSPGQGLSNQPQHF	TGTGCCAGCAGCCCGGGACAGGGTTTAAGCAATCAGCCCCAGCATTTT
-	TRBV27	TRBJ1-2	once	CASSTPGEGYTF	TGTGCCAGCAGTACGCCCGGGGAAGGCTACACCTTC
-	TRBV11-2	TRBJ2-5	-	CASSLVLQGPYQETQYF	TGTGCCAGCAGCTTAGTCCTCCAGGGACCGTACCAAGAGACCCAGTACTTC
TRBD1	TRBV7-9	TRBJ1-1	-	CASSLGTVNTEAFF	TGTGCCAGCAGCCTCGGGACAGTGAACACTGAAGCTTTCTTT
TRBD2	TRBV7-3	TRBJ2-3	few	CASSRTSGETSTDTQYF	TGTGCCAGCAGCCGGACTAGCGGGGAAACTAGCACAGATACGCAGTATTTT
-	TRBV6-1	TRBJ1-1	-	CASSESGPDYMNTEAFF	TGTGCCAGCAGTGAATCAGGCCCCGATTACATGAACACTGAAGCTTTCTTT
-	TRBV7-2	TRBJ2-5	-	CASSKNGGASPETQYF	TGTGCCAGCAGTAAGAATGGGGGGGCCAGCCCAGAGACCCAGTACTTC
-	TRBV28	TRBJ1-2	few	CASSPPGAAYGYTF	TGTGCCAGCAGTCCCCCGGGGGCGGCCTATGGCTACACCTTC
-	TRBV7-9	TRBJ2-1	-	CASSPGKQVYNEQFF	TGTGCCAGCAGCCCTGGAAAACAGGTATACAATGAGCAGTTCTTC
-	TRBV7-9	TRBJ2-5	few	CASNPPQGEGETQYF	TGTGCCAGCAACCCCCCCCAGGGTGAGGGGGAGACCCAGTACTTC
TRBD1	TRBV7-9	TRBJ1-2	few	CASRPSEQGRYGYTF	TGTGCCAGCAGACCAAGCGAACAGGGGAGGTATGGCTACACCTTC
-	TRBV4-1	TRBJ2-3	-	CASSQDGGYADTQYF	TGCGCCAGCAGCCAAGATGGGGGATACGCAGATACGCAGTATTTT
TRBD1	TRBV19	TRBJ1-1	few	CASQGVLGNTEAFF	TGTGCCAGCCAGGGGGTCCTGGGGAACACTGAAGCTTTCTTT
-	TRBV6-1	TRBJ2-1	few	CASSENRPNEQFF	TGTGCCAGCAGTGAAAACCGACCCAATGAGCAGTTCTTC
TRBD1	TRBV7-4	TRBJ2-3	few	CASSYRDRVTDTQYF	TGTGCCAGCAGCTACCGGGACAGGGTAACAGATACGCAGTATTTT
TRBD1	TRBV7-8	TRBJ1-2	many	CASSLYQGATYGYTF	TGTGCCAGCAGCTTATATCAGGGGGCTACCTATGGCTACACCTTC
-	TRBV12-3/TRBV12-4	TRBJ2-2	few	CASSSYSTGRAGELFF	TGTGCCAGCAGTTCTTATTCGACAGGGAGGGCCGGGGAGCTGTTTTTT
-	TRBV4-3	TRBJ2-7	-	CASSQDLGGQGWYF	TGCGCCAGCAGCCAAGATCTTGGGGGGCAGGGTTGGTACTTC